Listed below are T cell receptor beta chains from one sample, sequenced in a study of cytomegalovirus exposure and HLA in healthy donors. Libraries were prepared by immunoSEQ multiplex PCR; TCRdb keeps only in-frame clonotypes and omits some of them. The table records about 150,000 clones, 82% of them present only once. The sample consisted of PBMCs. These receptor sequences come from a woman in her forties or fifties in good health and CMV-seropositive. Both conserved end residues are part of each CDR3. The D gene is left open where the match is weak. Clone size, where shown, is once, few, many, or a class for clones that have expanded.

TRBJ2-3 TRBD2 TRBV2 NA CASKETSGITITDTQYF TGTGCCAGCAAAGAGACTAGCGGAATCACAATCACAGATACGCAGTATTTT
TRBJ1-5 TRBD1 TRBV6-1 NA CASSEYRGGSNQPQHF TGTGCCAGCAGTGAGTACAGGGGTGGGAGCAATCAGCCCCAGCATTTT
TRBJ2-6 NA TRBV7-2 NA CASSPPGTRANVLTF TGTGCCAGCAGCCCTCCCGGGACAAGAGCCAACGTCCTGACTTTC
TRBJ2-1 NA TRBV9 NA CASSKTDSRPSSYNEQFF TGTGCCAGCAGCAAAACTGACAGCCGACCAAGCTCCTACAATGAGCAGTTCTTC
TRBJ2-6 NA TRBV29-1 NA CSVELGSGANVLTF TGCAGCGTTGAACTAGGCTCTGGGGCCAACGTCCTGACTTTC
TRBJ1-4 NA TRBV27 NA CASSLAAGNNEKLFF TGTGCCAGCAGTTTGGCGGCAGGGAATAATGAAAAACTGTTTTTT
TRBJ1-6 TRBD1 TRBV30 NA CAWRGTGASPLHF TGTGCCTGGAGAGGGACAGGGGCTTCACCCCTCCACTTT
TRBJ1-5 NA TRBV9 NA CASSSGFSQPQHF TGTGCCAGCAGCTCAGGGTTTAGTCAGCCCCAGCATTTT
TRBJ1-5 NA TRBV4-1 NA CASSQDRGRRINQPQHF TGCGCCAGCAGCCAAGATAGGGGTAGGCGAATCAATCAGCCCCAGCATTTT
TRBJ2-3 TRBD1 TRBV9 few CASSGRGLITDTQYF TGTGCCAGCAGCGGCAGGGGGCTGATTACAGATACGCAGTATTTT
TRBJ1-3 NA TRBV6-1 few CATFIRTVTGNTIYF TGTGCCACATTTATTCGGACAGTTACAGGAAACACCATATATTTT
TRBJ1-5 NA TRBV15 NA CATSRRDSPNQPRHF TGTGCCACCAGCAGACGGGACTCCCCGAATCAGCCCCGGCATTTT
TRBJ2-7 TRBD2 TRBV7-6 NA CASSLSGGEQYF TGTGCCAGCAGCTTAAGCGGGGGCGAGCAGTACTTC
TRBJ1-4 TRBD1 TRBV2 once CASKGQGVGEKLFF TGTGCCAGCAAGGGACAGGGGGTTGGTGAAAAACTGTTTTTT
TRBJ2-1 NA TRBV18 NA CASSPRTQSSYNEQFF TGTGCCAGCTCACCAAGGACTCAGAGCTCCTACAATGAGCAGTTCTTC
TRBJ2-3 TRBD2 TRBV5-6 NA CATTSGETDTQYF TGTGCCACTACTAGCGGGGAGACAGATACGCAGTATTTT
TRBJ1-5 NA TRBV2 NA CASNQQVSNQPQHF TGTGCCAGCAATCAACAGGTTAGCAATCAGCCCCAGCATTTT
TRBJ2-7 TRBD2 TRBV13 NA CASSRRAGPSYEQYF TGTGCCAGCAGCAGACGAGCGGGACCATCCTACGAGCAGTACTTC
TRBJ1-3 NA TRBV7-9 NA CASSVKLFNLYF TGTGCCAGCAGCGTAAAACTGTTCAACCTATATTTT
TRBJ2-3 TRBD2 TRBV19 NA CASSTLAGGFTDTQYF TGTGCCAGTAGTACGTTAGCGGGGGGTTTCACAGATACGCAGTATTTT
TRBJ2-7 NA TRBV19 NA CASSIALSPLYEQYF TGTGCCAGTAGTATAGCCCTAAGCCCTCTCTACGAGCAGTACTTC
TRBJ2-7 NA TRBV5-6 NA CASSLDRADEQYF TGTGCCAGCAGCTTGGACAGGGCAGACGAGCAGTACTTC
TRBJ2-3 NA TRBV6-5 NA CASSYSGTTSTDTQYF TGTGCCAGCAGTTACTCGGGGACAACGAGCACAGATACGCAGTATTTT
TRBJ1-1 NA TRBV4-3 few CASSQDRGWNTEAFF TGCGCCAGCAGCCAAGATAGAGGGTGGAACACTGAAGCTTTCTTT
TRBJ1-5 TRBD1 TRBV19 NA CASSWDRGQPQHF TGTGCCAGTAGTTGGGACAGGGGTCAGCCCCAGCATTTT
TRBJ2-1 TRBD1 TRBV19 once CASGPTGLNNEQFF TGTGCCAGTGGCCCGACAGGGTTGAACAATGAGCAGTTCTTC
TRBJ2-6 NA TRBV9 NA CASSPYVQGSGANVLTF TGTGCCAGCAGCCCATACGTTCAGGGGTCTGGGGCCAACGTCCTGACTTTC
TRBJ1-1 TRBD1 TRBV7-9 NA CASSAATGGLIDFF TGTGCCAGCAGCGCCGCGACAGGGGGTCTAATTGATTTCTTT
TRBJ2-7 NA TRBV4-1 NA CASSQDGYSSVDEQYF TGCGCCAGCAGCCAAGATGGGTACAGTTCGGTGGACGAGCAGTACTTC